The clone carrying this TCR beta chain was seen repeatedly, ten times or more. The data were obtained in a study of Graves' ophthalmopathy and Graves' hyperthyroidism. Trimming pared 0 bases from V and 1 base from J, leaving 9 bases between. CDR3 length equals 15 residues. Looked up from germline, CDR1 is SGHAT and CDR2 is FQNNGV. The authors isolated PBMCs from around 10 ml of fresh peripheral blood. The TCR beta CDR3 regions underwent amplification from RNA transcripts. RT-PCR was first run with HTBI primers, then multiplex PCR in a second round. MiXCR, run by TCRdb on the multiplex PCR reads, gives a single entry per CDR3 protein. The sample contains just over 600,000 distinct CDR3 sequences, approximately 21% of which appear only once.

The sequenced sample consisted of peripheral blood. The V gene is TRBV11-2, the J gene TRBJ1-1; D ambiguous. The TCR sequence derives from a woman aged 18-30 years with stable Graves' hyperthyroidism. Some clones in this sample may be carry-over from other donors' samples. This chain's CDR3 is CASSLDYGKNTEAFF. CDR3 coding DNA: TGTGCCAGCAGCTTAGATTACGGCAAGAACACTGAAGCTTTCTTT. Drawing the rest from reference TRBV11-2 and TRBJ1-1, the complete variable domain is EAGVAQSPRYKIIEKRQSVAFWCNPISGHATLYWYQQILGQGPKLLIQFQNNGVVDDSQLPKDRFSAERLKGVDSTLKIQPAKLEDSAVYLCASSLDYGKNTEAFFGQGTRLTVV.